This TCR beta chain was recorded in a study of cytotoxic CD8 clonotypes in ibrutinib-treated CLL (dated by TCRdb to the early 2020s). Turning to the overall study: The cohort included roughly 15 treatment-naive and ten to eleven relapsed/refractory patients; 17 were IGHV unmutated. Partial responses were observed in about 25 patients and complete responses in 2; after a median follow-up of 68 months, remission was maintained in 15 or so patients and progression was observed in approximately twelve. Samples at response were collected after a median of about 11 months of treatment, with a range of roughly 6 to 40 months. An average of about 260,000 productive templates and 94,082 productive rearrangements was obtained per sample. Of the roughly 81 people in the trial, 25 to 30 had longitudinal samples available. Cryopreserved peripheral blood mononuclear cells were obtained before treatment, at response, and at either sustained remission or disease progression. Patients were still on ibrutinib when every remission and progressive disease sample was collected. Paper-wide results and their limitations: At ibrutinib response clonality went up, during sustained remission it held steady, and at progression it dropped back toward baseline. Public clonotypes were rare and either shrank or stayed stable during treatment, and the rise in clonality at ibrutinib response reflected expansion of private clonotypes. Baseline clonality exceeded that of age-matched healthy donors and correlated strongly with circulating CD8+ T-cell counts. Sampling times were not matched between sustained-remission and progressing patients, and lymph node repertoires were not studied.

The label giving this sample's time point can be read as: approximately 25 months on ibrutinib. Roughly 2.2 micrograms of genomic DNA were extracted from cryopreserved PBMCs for TCR beta library preparation. Longitudinal blood samples from CLL patients receiving ibrutinib monotherapy were subjected to high-throughput TCR beta sequencing. Patients were enrolled in a phase 2 open-label single-center ibrutinib monotherapy trial. Each clonotype received, on average, 10x coverage in deep resolution sequencing performed on a MiSeq, where the target depth lay between 1 in 1 million and 1 in 200,000 T cells. The immunoSEQ hsTCRB Kit was used to generate the TCR beta libraries. In the original analysis: The data were analyzed with ImmunoSEQ Analyzer and ImmunoSEQ Data Assistant, and V, D and J gene assignments followed IMGT definitions. Clonality, which ranges from 0 to 1, was calculated as one minus the normalized Shannon entropy of productive rearrangement frequencies. Public clonotype analysis was restricted to overrepresented clonotypes comprising at least 0.05% of each patient's repertoire. Some twelve repertoires from age-matched healthy donors, obtained from immuneACCESS, served as clonality controls. TCRdb re-hosts the immuneACCESS table, in-frame sequences only. Its copies lack some clones; in the studies checked, an unresolved V gene accounts for under half of them, and the cause for the rest is not known. V and J calls and clone size are those listed in that table; D and trimming were worked out from the DNA. A total of a few hundred thousand clones appear in this sample, less than 75% of them only once. Over 15% of the sample lies in the top ten.

CDR1 and CDR2 were assigned from the germline V gene as SGHTA and FQGNSA. The CDR3 spans 14 residues, from the cysteine through the phenylalanine. CDR3 DNA is the only sequence kept; it has 42 bases, read in frame from the first base. V is shortened by 5 bases, J by 4 bases, and the region joining them spans 14 bases. Details on this clone: Its antigen is unknown. There are no base qualities to consult, and no much larger clone falls within one base.

In this chain, TRBV7-2 is recombined with TRBJ1-2, with the D gene call left open. The sequencing used PBMCs, collected after 24 months of ibrutinib treatment. This TCR came from a human donor with chronic lymphocytic leukemia. The CDR3 in this case is CASSRVLDSYGYTF. The DNA sequence is TGTGCCAGCAGCCGCGTATTGGACTCCTATGGCTACACCTTC.